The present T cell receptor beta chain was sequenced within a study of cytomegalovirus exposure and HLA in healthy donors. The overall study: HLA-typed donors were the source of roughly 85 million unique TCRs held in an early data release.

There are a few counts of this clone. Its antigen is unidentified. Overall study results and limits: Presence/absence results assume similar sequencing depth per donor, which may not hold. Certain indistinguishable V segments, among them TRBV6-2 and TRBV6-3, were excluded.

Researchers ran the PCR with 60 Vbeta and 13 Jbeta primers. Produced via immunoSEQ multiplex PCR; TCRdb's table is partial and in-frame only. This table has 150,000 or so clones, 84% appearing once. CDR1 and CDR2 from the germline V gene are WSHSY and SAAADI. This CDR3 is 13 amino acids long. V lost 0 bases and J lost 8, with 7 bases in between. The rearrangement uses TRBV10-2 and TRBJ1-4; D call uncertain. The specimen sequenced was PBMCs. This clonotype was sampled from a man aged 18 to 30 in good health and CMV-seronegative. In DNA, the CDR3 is TGCGCCAGCAGTGAGTCGGGAGAGGAAAAACTGTTTTTT. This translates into CASSESGEEKLFF.